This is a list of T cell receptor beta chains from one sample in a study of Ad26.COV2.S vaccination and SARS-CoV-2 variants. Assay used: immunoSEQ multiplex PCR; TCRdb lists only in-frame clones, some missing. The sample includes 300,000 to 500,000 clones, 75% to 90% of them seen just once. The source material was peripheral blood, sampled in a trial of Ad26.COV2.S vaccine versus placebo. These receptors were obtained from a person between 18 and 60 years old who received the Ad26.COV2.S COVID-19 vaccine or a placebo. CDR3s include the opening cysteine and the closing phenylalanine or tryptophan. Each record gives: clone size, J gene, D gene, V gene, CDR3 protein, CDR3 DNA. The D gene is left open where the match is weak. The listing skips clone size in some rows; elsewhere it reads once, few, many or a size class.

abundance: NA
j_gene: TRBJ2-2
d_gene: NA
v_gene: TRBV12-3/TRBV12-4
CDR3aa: CASVTTGELFF
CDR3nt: TGTGCCAGCGTGACTACCGGGGAGCTGTTTTTT

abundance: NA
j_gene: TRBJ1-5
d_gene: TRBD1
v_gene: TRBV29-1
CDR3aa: CSVSLLTGNNQPQHF
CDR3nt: TGCAGCGTCTCCCTCTTGACAGGGAACAATCAGCCCCAGCATTTT

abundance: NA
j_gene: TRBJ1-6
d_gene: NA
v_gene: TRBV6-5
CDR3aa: CASSYSIGAENSPLHF
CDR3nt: TGTGCCAGCAGTTACTCGATTGGAGCGGAGAATTCACCCCTCCACTTT

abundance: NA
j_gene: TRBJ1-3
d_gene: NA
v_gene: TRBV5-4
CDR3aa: CASSLSPGHGNTIYF
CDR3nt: TGTGCCAGCAGCTTGTCCCCAGGGCATGGAAACACCATATATTTT

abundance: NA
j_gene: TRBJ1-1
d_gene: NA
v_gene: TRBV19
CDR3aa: CASSLTGSTEAFF
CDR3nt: TGTGCCAGTAGCCTTACAGGGTCCACTGAAGCTTTCTTT

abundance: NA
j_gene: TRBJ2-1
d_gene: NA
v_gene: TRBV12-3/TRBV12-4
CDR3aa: CASSRSSGYEQFF
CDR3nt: TGTGCCAGCAGCCGATCTTCGGGTTATGAGCAGTTCTTC

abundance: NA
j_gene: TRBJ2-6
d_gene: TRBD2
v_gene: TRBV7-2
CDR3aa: CASSPLAGVGANVLTF
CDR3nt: TGTGCCAGCAGCCCCCTAGCGGGGGTTGGGGCCAACGTCCTGACTTTC

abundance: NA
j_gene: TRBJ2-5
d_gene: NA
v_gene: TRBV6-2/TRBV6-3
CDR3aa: CASSTGFQETQYF
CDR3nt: TGTGCCAGCAGTACAGGGTTCCAAGAGACCCAGTACTTC

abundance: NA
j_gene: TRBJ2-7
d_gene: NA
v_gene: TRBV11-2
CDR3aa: CASSPHGAGAYEQYF
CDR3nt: TGTGCCAGCAGCCCCCACGGGGCCGGGGCCTACGAGCAGTACTTC

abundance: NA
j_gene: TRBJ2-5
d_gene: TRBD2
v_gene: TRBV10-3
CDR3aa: CAISGEGLGVETQYF
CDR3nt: TGTGCCATCAGTGGAGAGGGACTAGGGGTAGAGACCCAGTACTTC

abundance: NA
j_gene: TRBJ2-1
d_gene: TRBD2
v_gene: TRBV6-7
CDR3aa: CASSYPGLAGGEYNEQFF
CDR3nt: TGTGCCAGCAGTTACCCTGGACTAGCGGGGGGGGAATACAATGAGCAGTTCTTC

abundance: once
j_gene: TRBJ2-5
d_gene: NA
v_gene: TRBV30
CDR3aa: CAWSLQLTGGIAQETQYF
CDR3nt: TGTGCCTGGAGTCTACAACTGACGGGGGGCATAGCCCAAGAGACCCAGTACTTC

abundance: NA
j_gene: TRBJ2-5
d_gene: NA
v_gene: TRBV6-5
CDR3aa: CASSPQAPEETQYF
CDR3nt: TGTGCCAGCAGTCCACAGGCTCCGGAAGAGACCCAGTACTTC

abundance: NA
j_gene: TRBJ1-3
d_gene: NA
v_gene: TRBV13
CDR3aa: CASSLGAGNTIYF
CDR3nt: TGTGCCAGCAGCTTAGGGGCTGGAAACACCATATATTTT

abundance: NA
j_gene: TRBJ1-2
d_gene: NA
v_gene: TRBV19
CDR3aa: CASSLTNPYGYTF
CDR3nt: TGTGCCAGTAGCCTCACGAACCCCTATGGCTACACCTTC

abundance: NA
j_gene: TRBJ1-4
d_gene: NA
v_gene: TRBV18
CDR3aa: CASSPFSGNEKLFF
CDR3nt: TGTGCCAGCTCACCGTTCTCGGGGAATGAAAAACTGTTTTTT

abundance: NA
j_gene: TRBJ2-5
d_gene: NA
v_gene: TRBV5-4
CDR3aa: CASSPTPDSQETQYF
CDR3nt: TGTGCCAGCAGCCCCACCCCGGACTCACAAGAGACCCAGTACTTC

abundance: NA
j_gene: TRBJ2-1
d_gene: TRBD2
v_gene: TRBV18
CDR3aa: CASSPPRGSGGAVEQFF
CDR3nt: TGTGCCAGCTCACCTCCCCGGGGTAGCGGGGGGGCCGTTGAGCAGTTCTTC

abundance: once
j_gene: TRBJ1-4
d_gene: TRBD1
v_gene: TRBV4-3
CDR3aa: CASSQAYRGVEKLFF
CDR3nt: TGCGCCAGCAGCCAAGCTTACAGGGGAGTCGAAAAACTGTTTTTT

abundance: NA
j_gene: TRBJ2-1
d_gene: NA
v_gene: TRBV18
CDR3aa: CASPLGPNNEQFF
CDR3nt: TGTGCCAGCCCCCTGGGGCCAAACAATGAGCAGTTCTTC

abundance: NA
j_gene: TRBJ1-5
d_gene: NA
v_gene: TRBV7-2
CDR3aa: CASSPRGGDQPQHF
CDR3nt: TGTGCCAGCAGCCCAAGGGGGGGGGATCAGCCCCAGCATTTT

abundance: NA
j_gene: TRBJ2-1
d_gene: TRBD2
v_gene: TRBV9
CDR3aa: CASSVRSGGATEQFF
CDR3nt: TGTGCCAGCAGCGTAAGGAGCGGGGGGGCCACTGAGCAGTTCTTC

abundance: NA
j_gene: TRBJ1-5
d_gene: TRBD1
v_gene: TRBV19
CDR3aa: CASSRSVQGHQPQHF
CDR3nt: TGTGCCAGTAGTCGCTCGGTACAGGGGCATCAGCCCCAGCATTTT

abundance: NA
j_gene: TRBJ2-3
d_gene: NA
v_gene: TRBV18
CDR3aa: CASSKSTDTQYF
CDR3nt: TGTGCCAGCTCAAAAAGCACAGATACGCAGTATTTT

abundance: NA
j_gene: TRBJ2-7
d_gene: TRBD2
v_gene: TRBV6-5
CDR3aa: CASSYGLAASYEQYF
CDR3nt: TGTGCCAGCAGCTACGGACTAGCGGCCTCCTACGAGCAGTACTTC

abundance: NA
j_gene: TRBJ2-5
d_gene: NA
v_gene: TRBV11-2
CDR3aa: CASSLGGSALGTQYF
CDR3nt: TGTGCCAGCAGCTTAGGAGGTAGCGCCCTAGGGACCCAGTACTTC

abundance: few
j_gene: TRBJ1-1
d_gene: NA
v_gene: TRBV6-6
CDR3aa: CASILGTEAFF
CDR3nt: NA

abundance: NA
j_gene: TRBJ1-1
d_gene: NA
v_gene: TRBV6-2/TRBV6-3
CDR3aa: CASSYTGMNTEAFF
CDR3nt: TGTGCCAGCAGTTACACAGGGATGAACACTGAAGCTTTCTTT

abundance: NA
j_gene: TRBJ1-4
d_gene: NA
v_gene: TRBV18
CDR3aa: CASSRTKGQFKATNEKLFF
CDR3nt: TGTGCCAGCTCGCGAACGAAGGGACAATTCAAAGCAACTAATGAAAAACTGTTTTTT

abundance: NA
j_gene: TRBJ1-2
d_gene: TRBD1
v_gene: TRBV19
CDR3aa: CASSRDRAYGYTF
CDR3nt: TGTGCCAGTAGTAGGGACAGAGCCTATGGCTACACCTTC

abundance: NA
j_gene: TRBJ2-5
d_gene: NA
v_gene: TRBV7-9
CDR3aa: CASSDRQGLTEETQYF
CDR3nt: TGTGCCAGCAGCGATCGACAGGGACTTACCGAGGAGACCCAGTACTTC

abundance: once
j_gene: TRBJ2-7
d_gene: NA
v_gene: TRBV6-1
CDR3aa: CASSESLGTAYF
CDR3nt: TGTGCCAGCAGTGAAAGCTTGGGCACGGCGTACTTC

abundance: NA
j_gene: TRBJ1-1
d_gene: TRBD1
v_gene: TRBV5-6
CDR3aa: CASSPETGDTEAFF
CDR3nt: TGTGCCAGCAGCCCGGAGACAGGGGACACTGAAGCTTTCTTT

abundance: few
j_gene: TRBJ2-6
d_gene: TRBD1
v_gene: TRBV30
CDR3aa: CAWRGGGSGANVLTF
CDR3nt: TGTGCCTGGCGAGGGGGCGGCTCTGGGGCCAACGTCCTGACTTTC

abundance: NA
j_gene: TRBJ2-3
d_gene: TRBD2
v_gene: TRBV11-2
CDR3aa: CASSLRTSRSSDTQYF
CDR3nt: TGTGCCAGCAGCCTCCGGACTAGCAGGAGCTCGGATACGCAGTATTTT

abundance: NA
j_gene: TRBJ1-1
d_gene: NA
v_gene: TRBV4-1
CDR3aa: CASSSGDTEAFF
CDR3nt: TGCGCCAGCAGCTCTGGGGACACTGAAGCTTTCTTT

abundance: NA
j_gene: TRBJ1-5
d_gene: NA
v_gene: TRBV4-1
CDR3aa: CASSQFWVARKYSNQPQHF
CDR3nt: TGCGCCAGCAGCCAATTTTGGGTGGCAAGGAAATATAGCAATCAGCCCCAGCATTTT

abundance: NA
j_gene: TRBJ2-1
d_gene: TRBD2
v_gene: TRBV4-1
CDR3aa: CASSQGGQGLAGKEQFF
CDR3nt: TGCGCCAGCAGCCAAGGCGGACAGGGACTAGCGGGGAAAGAGCAGTTCTTC

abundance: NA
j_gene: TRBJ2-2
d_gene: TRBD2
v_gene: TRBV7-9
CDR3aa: CASSFASGRFTGELFF
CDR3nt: TGTGCCAGCAGCTTCGCTAGCGGGCGCTTTACCGGGGAGCTGTTTTTT

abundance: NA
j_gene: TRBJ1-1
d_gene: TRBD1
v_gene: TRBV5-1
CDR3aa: CASSPDGQVGVRAFF
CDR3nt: TGCGCCAGCAGCCCGGATGGACAGGTCGGGGTTCGAGCTTTCTTT

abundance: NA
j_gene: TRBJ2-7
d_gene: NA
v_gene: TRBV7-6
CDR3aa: CASSLAPQGSEQYF
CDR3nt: TGTGCCAGCAGCTTAGCCCCACAGGGATCCGAGCAGTACTTC

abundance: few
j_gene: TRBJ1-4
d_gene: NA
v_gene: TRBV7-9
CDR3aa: CASSFGGTNEKLFF
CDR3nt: TGTGCCAGCAGCTTTGGGGGTACTAATGAAAAACTGTTTTTT

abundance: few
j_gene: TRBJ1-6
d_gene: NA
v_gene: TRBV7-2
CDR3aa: CASSLWPGGYNSPLHF
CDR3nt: TGTGCCAGCAGCTTATGGCCCGGCGGATATAATTCACCCCTCCACTTT

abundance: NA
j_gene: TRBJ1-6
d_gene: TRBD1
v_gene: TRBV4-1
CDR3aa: CASSRGQGTDSPLHF
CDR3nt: TGCGCCAGCAGCCGTGGACAGGGTACGGATTCACCCCTCCACTTT

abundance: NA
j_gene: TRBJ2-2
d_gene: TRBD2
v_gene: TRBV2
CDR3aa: CASRGTSGETGELFF
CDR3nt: TGTGCCAGCAGGGGGACTAGCGGAGAAACCGGGGAGCTGTTTTTT

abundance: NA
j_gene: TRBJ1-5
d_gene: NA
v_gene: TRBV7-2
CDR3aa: CASTQDRDQPQHF
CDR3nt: TGTGCCAGCACCCAGGACAGAGATCAGCCCCAGCATTTT

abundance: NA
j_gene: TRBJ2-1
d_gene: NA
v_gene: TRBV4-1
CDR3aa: CASSRRTEYNEQFF
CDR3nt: TGCGCCAGCAGCCGCCGGACAGAATACAATGAGCAGTTCTTC

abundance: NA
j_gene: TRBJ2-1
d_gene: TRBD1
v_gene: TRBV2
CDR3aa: CASIKDRGKGDEQFF
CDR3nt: TGTGCCAGCATCAAGGACAGGGGTAAAGGGGATGAGCAGTTCTTC

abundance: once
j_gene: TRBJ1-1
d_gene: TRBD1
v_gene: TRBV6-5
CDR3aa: CASSSGQGHTEAFF
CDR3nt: TGTGCCAGCAGCTCGGGACAGGGACACACTGAAGCTTTCTTT